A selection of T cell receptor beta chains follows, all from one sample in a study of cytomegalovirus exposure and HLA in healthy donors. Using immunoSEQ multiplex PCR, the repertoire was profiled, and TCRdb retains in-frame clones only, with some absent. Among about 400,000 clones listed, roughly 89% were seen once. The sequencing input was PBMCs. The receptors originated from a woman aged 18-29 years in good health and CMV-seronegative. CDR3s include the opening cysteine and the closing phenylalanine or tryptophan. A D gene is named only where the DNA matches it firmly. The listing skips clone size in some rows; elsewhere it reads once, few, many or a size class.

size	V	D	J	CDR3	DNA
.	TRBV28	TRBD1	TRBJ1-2	CASTTRTGGILYGYTF	TGTGCCAGCACCACTAGGACAGGGGGCATTCTCTATGGCTACACCTTC
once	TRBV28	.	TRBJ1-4	CASSLWVGATNEKLFF	TGTGCCAGCAGTTTATGGGTAGGGGCAACTAATGAAAAACTGTTTTTT
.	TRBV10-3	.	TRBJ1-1	CAIYRAEAFF	TGTGCCATCTACAGGGCTGAAGCTTTCTTT
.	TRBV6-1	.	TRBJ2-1	CASSMLADEQFF	TGTGCCAGCAGTATGTTAGCAGATGAGCAGTTCTTC
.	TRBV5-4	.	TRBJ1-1	CASSPPGGRATEAFF	TGTGCCAGCAGCCCTCCCGGGGGTCGGGCCACTGAAGCTTTCTTT
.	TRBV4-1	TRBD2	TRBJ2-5	CASSQDRVVVAGATRQETQYF	TGCGCCAGCAGCCAAGACCGGGTCGTGGTAGCGGGGGCCACGAGACAAGAGACCCAGTACTTC
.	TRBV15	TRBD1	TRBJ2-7	CATSRMDRGPFYEQYF	TGTGCCACCAGCAGAATGGACAGGGGGCCTTTCTACGAGCAGTACTTC
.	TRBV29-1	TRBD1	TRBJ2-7	CSVLTGEGEQYF	TGCAGCGTTTTGACAGGGGAAGGCGAGCAGTACTTC
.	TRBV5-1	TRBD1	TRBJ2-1	CASSLPGQGAYNEQFF	TGCGCCAGCAGCCTTCCGGGACAGGGGGCGTACAATGAGCAGTTCTTC
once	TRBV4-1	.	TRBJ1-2	CASSQDPGFANYGYTF	TGCGCCAGCAGCCAAGATCCAGGGTTCGCTAACTATGGCTACACCTTC
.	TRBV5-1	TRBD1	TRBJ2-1	CASSWAGTGHNEQFF	TGCGCCAGCAGCTGGGCCGGGACAGGGCACAATGAGCAGTTCTTC
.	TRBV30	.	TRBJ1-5	CAWSGQGRGNNQPQHF	TGTGCCTGGAGTGGCCAGGGCCGGGGGAACAATCAGCCCCAGCATTTT
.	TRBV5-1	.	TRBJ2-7	CASSPGGVGTYEQYF	TGCGCCAGCAGCCCTGGCGGGGTGGGTACCTACGAGCAGTACTTC
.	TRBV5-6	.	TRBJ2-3	CASSLRALVGTDTQYF	TGTGCCAGCAGCTTGAGGGCACTAGTGGGCACAGATACGCAGTATTTT
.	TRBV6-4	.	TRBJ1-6	CASSDGGEGHSPLHF	TGTGCCAGCAGTGACGGGGGGGAGGGACATTCACCCCTCCACTTT
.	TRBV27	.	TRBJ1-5	CASSPIGEQPQHF	TGTGCCAGCAGTCCGATCGGGGAGCAGCCCCAGCATTTT
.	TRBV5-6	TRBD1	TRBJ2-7	CASSGRTGPHYEQYF	TGTGCCAGCAGCGGAAGGACAGGGCCGCACTACGAGCAGTACTTC
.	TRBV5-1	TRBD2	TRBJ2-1	CASSSRASGTYNEQFF	TGCGCCAGCAGCTCGCGGGCTAGCGGGACCTACAATGAGCAGTTCTTC
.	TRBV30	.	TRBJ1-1	CAWSEAGHTEAFF	TGTGCCTGGAGTGAGGCAGGCCACACTGAAGCTTTCTTT
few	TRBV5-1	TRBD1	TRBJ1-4	CASSSGQGEEKLFF	TGCGCCAGCAGCTCGGGACAGGGTGAGGAAAAACTGTTTTTT
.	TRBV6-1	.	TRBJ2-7	CASSEEGRYPYEQYF	TGTGCCAGCAGTGAAGAGGGGCGTTACCCCTACGAGCAGTACTTC
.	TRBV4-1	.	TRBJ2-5	CASSRTRVASEGGTQYF	TGCGCCAGCAGCCGCACAAGGGTGGCTAGCGAAGGCGGGACCCAGTACTTC
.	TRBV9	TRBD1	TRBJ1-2	CAGRDSYGYTF	TGTGCCGGCCGGGACAGCTATGGCTACACCTTC
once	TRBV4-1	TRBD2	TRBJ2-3	CASSQDRGAGGPNTQYF	TGCGCCAGCAGCCAAGATCGAGGAGCGGGGGGGCCAAATACGCAGTATTTT
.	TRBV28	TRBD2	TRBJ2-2	CASSFVQREGNTGELFF	TGTGCCAGCAGTTTTGTCCAGCGGGAGGGTAATACCGGGGAGCTGTTTTTT
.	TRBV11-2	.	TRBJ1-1	CASSEGWTSVNTEAFF	TGTGCCAGCAGCGAAGGATGGACAAGCGTGAACACTGAAGCTTTCTTT
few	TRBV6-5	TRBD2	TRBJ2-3	CASTQRGGTSDTQYF	TGTGCCAGCACCCAGCGGGGGGGCACTTCAGATACGCAGTATTTT
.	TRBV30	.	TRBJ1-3	CAWSRAGGVYTIYF	TGTGCCTGGAGTCGGGCCGGGGGGGTTTACACCATATATTTT
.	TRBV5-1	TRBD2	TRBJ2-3	CASSLATSDTDTQYF	TGCGCCAGCAGCTTGGCCACTAGCGACACAGATACGCAGTATTTT
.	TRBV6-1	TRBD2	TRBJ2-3	CASSDGLEREIPDTQYF	TGTGCCAGCAGTGACGGACTGGAGCGGGAGATTCCCGATACGCAGTATTTT
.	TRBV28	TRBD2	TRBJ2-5	CASSSGLAGLQETQYF	TGTGCCAGCAGTTCGGGACTAGCGGGTCTCCAAGAGACCCAGTACTTC
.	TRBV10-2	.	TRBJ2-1	CASSLTVTYNEQFF	TGCGCCAGCAGCCTGACAGTCACCTACAATGAGCAGTTCTTC
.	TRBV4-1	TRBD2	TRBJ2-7	CASSQDPASGRYEQYF	TGCGCCAGCAGCCAAGATCCCGCTAGCGGGAGGTACGAGCAGTACTTC
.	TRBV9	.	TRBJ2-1	CASSARGGGYNEQFF	TGTGCCAGCAGCGCCCGAGGTGGGGGGTACAATGAGCAGTTCTTC
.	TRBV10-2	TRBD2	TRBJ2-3	CASSESASGRNTQYF	TGCGCCAGCAGTGAGTCCGCTAGCGGGAGAAATACGCAGTATTTT
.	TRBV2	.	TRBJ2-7	CASSDSLRVVAEQYF	TGTGCCAGCAGTGATTCGCTCAGGGTGGTGGCCGAGCAGTACTTC
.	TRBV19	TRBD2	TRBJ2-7	CASSSGSPSSYEQYF	TGTGCCAGTAGTAGCGGGAGTCCTAGCTCCTACGAGCAGTACTTC